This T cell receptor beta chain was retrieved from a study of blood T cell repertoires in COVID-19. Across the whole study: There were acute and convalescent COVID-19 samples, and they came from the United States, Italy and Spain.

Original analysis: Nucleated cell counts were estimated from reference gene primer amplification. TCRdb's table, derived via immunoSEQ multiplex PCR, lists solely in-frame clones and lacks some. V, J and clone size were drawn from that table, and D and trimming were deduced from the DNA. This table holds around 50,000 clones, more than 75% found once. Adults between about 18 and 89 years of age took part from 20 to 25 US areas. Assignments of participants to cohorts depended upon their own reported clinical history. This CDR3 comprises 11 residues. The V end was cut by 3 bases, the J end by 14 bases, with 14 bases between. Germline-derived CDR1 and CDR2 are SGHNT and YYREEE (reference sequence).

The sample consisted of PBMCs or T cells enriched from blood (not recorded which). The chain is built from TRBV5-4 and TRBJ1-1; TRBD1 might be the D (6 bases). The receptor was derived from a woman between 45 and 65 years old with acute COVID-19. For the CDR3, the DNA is TGTGCCAGCAGCTCGAACAGGGTCTCCTTCTTT. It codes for CASSSNRVSFF. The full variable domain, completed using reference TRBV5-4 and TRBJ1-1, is ETGVTQSPTHLIKTRGQQVTLRCSSQSGHNTVSWYQQALGQGPQFIFQYYREEENGRGNFPPRFSGLQFPNYSSELNVNALELDDSALYLCASSSNRVSFFGQGTRLTVV.